This TCR beta chain derives from a study of sequential checkpoint blockade in melanoma. This clone was counted a single time. The length of the CDR3 is 15 residues. CDR1 and CDR2 (germline): MNHNY, SVGAGI (reference sequence). With 6 bases removed from V and 4 bases from J, the gap between germline ends came to 16 bases. Here immunoSEQ multiplex PCR was the method, and the copy in TCRdb shows in-frame clones only, minus some. The data hold 18,000 or so clones, with roughly 72% observed a single time. Stated treatment: randomized to nivolumab then ipilimumab (arm A) or the reverse (arm B). The material sequenced was CD8+ T cells sorted from blood (inferred from file names), taken from a patient given nivolumab and ipilimumab in sequence. The gene calls are TRBV6-6 and TRBJ2-1, with D perhaps TRBD1 (6 bases). This receptor was taken from a human donor with melanoma. This CDR3 reads CASSHRDIKYNEQFF. DNA for the CDR3: TGTGCCAGCAGCCACCGGGACATTAAGTACAATGAGCAGTTCTTC.